These 12 T cell receptor beta chains came from one sample sequenced in a study of OX40 agonist ivuxolimab in advanced cancers. Assay used: immunoSEQ multiplex PCR; TCRdb lists only in-frame clones, some missing. Among approximately 60,000 clones listed, roughly 93% were seen once. Sequencing used CD4+ or CD8+ T cells sorted from blood, obtained in a trial of the OX40 agonist ivuxolimab. These receptor sequences come from an adult with an advanced solid tumor such as melanoma, head and neck, liver or kidney cancer.

V and J are TRBV25-1 and TRBJ1-2; no firm D call. The CDR3 extends over 13 amino acids. The V end lost 4 bases, the J end lost 3 bases, and 9 bases lay between the germline ends. Germline V lookup: CDR1 MGHDK, CDR2 SYGVNS. Here the CDR3 reads CASSATIDYGYTF. The CDR3 nucleotides read TGTGCCAGCAGTGCCACAATTGACTATGGCTACACCTTC.

About this clone: Within the sample, other DNA sequences also encode this same CDR3. The genes are TRBV9 and TRBJ2-1; TRBD2 aligns across 12 bases. This CDR3 has 14 amino acids. V was clipped by 7 bases and J by 4 bases; unmatched bases: 3. Germline lookup yields CDR1 SGDLS and CDR2 YYNGEE. Here the CDR3 reads CASGGTSGYNEQFF. CDR3 coding DNA: TGTGCCAGCGGCGGGACTAGCGGGTACAATGAGCAGTTCTTC.

This chain connects TRBV7-6 to TRBJ2-7, with TRBD2 identical over 7 bases. CDR1 SGHVS and CDR2 FNYEAQ come from the germline V gene. V lost 5 bases and J lost 6; bases outside the gene matches: 7. The CDR3 runs to 13 residues. The CDR3 DNA reads as TGTGCCAGCAGCGGCAGCGGGATGGGCGAGCAGTACTTC. Translating it yields CASSGSGMGEQYF.

The chain employs TRBV29-1 and TRBJ2-7; D unresolved. This CDR3 region has 13 residues. Germline assignment: CDR1 SQVTM and CDR2 ANQGSEA. With 3 bases removed from V and 7 bases from J, the gap between germline ends came to 16 bases. The CDR3: CSVDVSQPGEQYF. In DNA, the CDR3 is TGCAGCGTTGATGTCAGCCAGCCAGGAGAGCAGTACTTC.

J is TRBJ1-3 and V is TRBV29-1; 9 nucleotides line up with TRBD1. CDR1 SQVTM and CDR2 ANQGSEA come from the germline V gene. The V segment lost 6 bases and the J segment 2 bases; nucleotides outside the gene matches: 11. The CDR3 contains 16 residues. The CDR3 reads CSVTRGQGAPGNTIYF. As DNA, the CDR3 is TGCAGCGTAACCCGGGGACAGGGAGCCCCTGGAAACACCATATATTTT.

The rearrangement uses TRBV27 and TRBJ1-5; the D gene is possibly TRBD1 (6 bases). The CDR3 spans 16 residues. The V end was cut by 7 bases, the J end by 5 bases, with 21 bases between. Germline loops: CDR1 MNHEY, CDR2 SMNVEV (reference sequence). CDR3 sequence (DNA): TGTGCCAGCACCACTGCTCGGGCAGGGGCTTATCAGCCCCAGCATTTT. This gives the protein CASTTARAGAYQPQHF.

The V and J genes are TRBV4-2 and TRBJ2-7; the D gene is possibly TRBD1 (5 bases). Germline values: CDR1 LGHNA, CDR2 YNFKEQ. There are 15 residues in the CDR3. Trimming left V 0 bases short and J 0 bases short, with 9 bases between. The CDR3 sequence: CASSQDYDSSYEQYF. The DNA for the CDR3 is TGTGCCAGCAGCCAAGATTATGACAGCTCCTACGAGCAGTACTTC.

This chain links TRBV27 with TRBJ2-1; 8 bases line up with TRBD1. The CDR3 runs to 14 residues. V trimming: 6 bases; J trimming: 9 bases; junction bases outside the gene matches: 10. In germline, CDR1 is MNHEY, CDR2 SMNVEV (reference sequence). As DNA, the CDR3 is TGTGCCAGCAGCTGGCAGGGGGCGTCGGGTGAGCAGTTCTTC. This encodes CASSWQGASGEQFF.

This chain joins TRBV12-5 and TRBJ2-1; 14 bases match TRBD2. In germline, CDR1 is LGHNT, CDR2 FRNRAP. Germline trimming cut 4 bases from V and 9 bases from J; bases unmatched to any gene: 8. CDR3 length equals 16 residues. CDR3 nucleotide sequence: TGTGCTAGTGGTTCCCCTGGGACTAGCGGGAGTTTTGAGCAGTTCTTC. Protein: CASGSPGTSGSFEQFF.

This chain connects TRBV28 to TRBJ2-3; possibly TRBD2 for D (6 bases). Germline V CDR1 and CDR2: MDHEN, SYDVKM. V was trimmed by 2 bases and J by 4 bases, leaving 16 bases between them. There are 16 residues in the CDR3. The CDR3 bases are TGTGCCAGCAGTTTAATAGTTGGGGGGATCTCAGATACGCAGTATTTT. This translates into CASSLIVGGISDTQYF.

This CDR3 is CASRGPRGSEAFF. Here the CDR3 DNA reads TGTGCCAGCAGAGGCCCCAGGGGCTCTGAAGCTTTCTTT. The rearrangement joins TRBV28 to TRBJ1-1; perhaps TRBD1 as D (6 bases). The V gene lost 6 bases and the J gene lost 6 bases, with 14 bases spanning the gap. CDR1 is MDHEN and CDR2 is SYDVKM in the germline V gene. This CDR3 spans 13 amino acids. The entire variable domain, with the rest obtained from reference TRBV28 and TRBJ1-1, is as follows: DVKVTQSSRYLVKRTGEKVFLECVQDMDHENMFWYRQDPGLGLRLIYFSYDVKMKEKGDIPEGYSVSREKKERFSLILESASTNQTSMYLCASRGPRGSEAFFGQGTRLTVV.

The rearrangement links TRBV30 to TRBJ1-2, with 7 bases lining up with TRBD1. J gave up 4 bases and V 1 base, and 12 bases lay outside the gene matches. The CDR3 runs 16 residues. Germline V gene sequence: CDR1 GTSNPN, CDR2 SVGIG (reference sequence). As DNA, the CDR3 is TGTGCCTGGAGTGAAACACGGACAGGAGGACTCTATGGCTACACCTTC. Its translation is CAWSETRTGGLYGYTF.